The 31 T cell receptor beta chains below all came from one sample that was sequenced in a study of T cells after yellow fever vaccination (dated by TCRdb to the late 2010s). Explained via the paper, the treatment or condition label denotes: live attenuated yellow fever vaccine strain. The library was made by 5' RACE. The sequencing machine was an Illumina HiSeq 2500. TCRdb cleaned the public reads at Q25 with fastp, built clones with MiXCR and kept in-frame beta chains. Merged by CDR3 protein, the rows form single entries marked with the most common genes and DNA. This sample comprises roughly 260,000 distinct CDR3 sequences, about an eighth of them detected only once. 0.4% to 0.65% of the sample comes from the top ten. The specimen was CD4+ T cells sorted from PBMCs, collected 45 days after the yellow fever booster vaccination. The receptors stem from a man aged 25-45 years who received the YFV17D yellow fever vaccine.

This chain links TRBV19 with TRBJ2-7, with D hard to call. The CDR3 is 14 amino acids. The V end lost 2 bases, the J end lost 6 bases, and 14 bases lay between the germline ends. Germline CDR1 and CDR2: LNHDA and SQIVND (reference sequence). DNA of the CDR3: TGTGCCAGTAGTATAAGCCCTGGCGGCGGCGAGCAGTACTTC. It specifies CASSISPGGGEQYF.

V gene TRBV7-2 combines with J gene TRBJ2-5, with D perhaps TRBD1 or TRBD2 (6 bases each). The V gene's germline CDR1 is SGHTA and CDR2 FQGNSA. The V and J ends lost 4 bases and 2 bases respectively, with 17 bases between them. This CDR3 has 16 residues. The DNA for the CDR3 is TGTGCCAGCAGCTCTGCCGCCGGGGGCGGTCAAGAGACCCAGTACTTC. Residues: CASSSAAGGGQETQYF.

The V gene is TRBV20-1, the J gene TRBJ2-3, with 8 bases that match TRBD2. This CDR3 is 16 amino acids long. CDR1 and CDR2 from the germline V gene are DFQATT and SNEGSKA (reference sequence). J lost 4 bases, V lost 1 base, and 10 bases had no gene match. The CDR3 nucleotides are TGCAGTGCTAGAGCGGGAGGGCCTGTTTGGGCAGATACGCAGTATTTT. Translating it yields CSARAGGPVWADTQYF.

This clonotype was picked up a small number of times. This CDR3 reads CAWNRQAKSGELFF. The CDR3 bases are TGTGCCTGGAACAGACAGGCTAAATCCGGGGAGCTGTTTTTT. The chain links TRBV30 to TRBJ2-2; tentatively, D is TRBD1 (6 bases). V lost 4 bases and J lost 6, with 15 bases in between. Per germline, CDR1 GTSNPN and CDR2 SVGIG (reference sequence). CDR3 length: 14 residues.

This clonotype has ten or more counts. The rearrangement links TRBV5-6 to TRBJ2-1; 8 bases map to TRBD2. The CDR3 totals 15 residues. CDR1 is SGHDT and CDR2 is YYEEEE in the germline V gene. V dropped 0 bases and J dropped 4; count of bases not matched to a gene: 3. The CDR3 bases are TGTGCCAGCAGCTTGGGTAGCGGGATATACAATGAGCAGTTCTTC. This codes for CASSLGSGIYNEQFF.

The table lists this clonotype with a few counts. The CDR3 spells CASSLRQGQDYEQYF. CDR3 coding DNA: TGTGCCAGCAGCTTACGGCAGGGCCAAGACTACGAGCAGTACTTC. The genes are TRBV7-2 and TRBJ2-7, with D tentatively TRBD1 (5 bases). CDR1 SGHTA and CDR2 FQGNSA come from the germline V gene. Trimming left V 2 bases short and J 3 bases short, with 14 bases between. This CDR3 is 15 amino acids long.

This clonotype was picked up many times. This chain joins TRBV7-2 and TRBJ2-7; TRBD2 agrees at 8 bases. V shed 5 bases and J 6 bases; nucleotides not matched to a gene: 15. The CDR3 runs to 16 residues. Germline V CDR1 and CDR2: SGHTA, FQGNSA. In nucleotides, the CDR3 is TGTGCCAGCAGCCCAGGGTCGGGGCTAGCGGGCGCCGAGCAGTACTTC. This encodes CASSPGSGLAGAEQYF.

This clonotype was seen only a few times. V gene TRBV27 combines with J gene TRBJ1-5; D unclear. CDR1 and CDR2 from the germline V gene are MNHEY and SMNVEV (reference sequence). V lost 3 bases and J lost 7, with 13 bases in between. CDR3 size: 14 residues. In DNA form, the CDR3 reads TGTGCCAGCAGTTTTTACCCTGATGGACAGCCCCAGCATTTT. This sequence encodes CASSFYPDGQPQHF.

There are a few counts of this clonotype. The chain links TRBV29-1 to TRBJ2-1, with D uncertain. In germline, CDR1 is SQVTM, CDR2 ANQGSEA. The CDR3 is 12 amino acids. V dropped 1 base and J dropped 7 bases, with 8 bases sitting between them. The CDR3 DNA reads TGCAGCGTTGAAGGTCGACTTAATGAGCAGTTCTTC. Protein: CSVEGRLNEQFF.

This chain uses TRBV7-6 with TRBJ2-1, with 13 positions matching TRBD2. The ends lost 5 bases at V and 8 bases at J; junction bases unmatched: 12. This CDR3 is built from 17 residues. CDR1 SGHVS and CDR2 FNYEAQ come from the germline V gene. CDR3 DNA: TGTGCCAGCAGCCCCACTAGCGGGGGGGGGTCTCGCGATGAGCAGTTCTTC. Residues: CASSPTSGGGSRDEQFF.

The V call is TRBV30, the J call TRBJ2-7, with D perhaps TRBD1 or TRBD2 (5 bases each). The V gene's germline CDR1 is GTSNPN and CDR2 SVGIG (reference sequence). V lost 2 bases and J 4 bases, leaving 12 bases between the germline ends. The CDR3 has 13 residues. This chain's CDR3 is CAWSIRDPYEQYF. The DNA for the CDR3 is TGTGCCTGGAGTATCAGGGACCCGTACGAGCAGTACTTC. The full variable domain, with the rest looked up from reference TRBV30 and TRBJ2-7, is SQTIHQWPATLVQPVGSPLSLECTVEGTSNPNLYWYRQAAGRGLQLLFYSVGIGQISSEVPQNLSASRPQDRQFILSSKKLLLSDSGFYLCAWSIRDPYEQYFGPGTRLTVT.

The CDR3 protein is CASTMGHTNYGYTF. The CDR3 DNA sequence: TGTGCCAGCACTATGGGACATACGAACTATGGCTACACCTTC. This sequence joins TRBV2 and TRBJ1-2; D possibly corresponds to TRBD1 (6 bases). With 7 bases removed from V and 2 bases from J, the gap between germline ends came to 14 bases. The CDR3 length is 14 residues. Germline-derived CDR1 and CDR2 are SNHLY and FYNNEI.

This clonotype was picked up a small number of times. This chain connects TRBV20-1 to TRBJ2-7, with D possibly being TRBD2 (6 bases). Germline V gene sequence: CDR1 DFQATT, CDR2 SNEGSKA (reference sequence). The V end lost 5 bases, the J end lost 1 base, and 15 bases lay between the germline ends. The CDR3 extends over 14 amino acids. CDR3 region: CSARPRDWSYEQYF. For the CDR3, the DNA is TGCAGTGCTCGCCCCCGGGACTGGTCCTACGAGCAGTACTTC.

The rearrangement uses TRBV20-1 and TRBJ2-5; 9 bases agree with TRBD2. With V trimmed by 6 bases and J by 4 bases, 3 bases remained unmatched. CDR3 length: 12 amino acids. Germline loops: CDR1 DFQATT, CDR2 SNEGSKA (reference sequence). DNA of the CDR3: TGCAGTGCGATACTAGCGGGAGAGACCCAGTACTTC. This gives the protein CSAILAGETQYF.

The genes are TRBV20-1 and TRBJ1-2; TRBD1 matches 7 bases. V lost 2 bases and J lost 6; bases outside the gene matches: 9. The CDR3 contains 14 residues. From germline, CDR1 is DFQATT and CDR2 SNEGSKA (reference sequence). CDR3 coding DNA: TGCAGTGCTAGACGCCGGACAGGATCCAATGGCTACACCTTC. This encodes CSARRRTGSNGYTF.

The chain links TRBV4-3 to TRBJ2-3; D is unclear. The CDR3 extends over 13 amino acids. Per germline, CDR1 LGHNA and CDR2 YSLEER. V was cut by 0 bases and J by 10 bases, with 11 bases left in between. CDR3 sequence reads: CASSQDIFLPQYF. The CDR3, as DNA: TGCGCCAGCAGCCAAGATATCTTCCTCCCGCAGTATTTT.

This clonotype appeared a few times. V gene TRBV20-1 combines with J gene TRBJ1-5, with 8 bases lining up with TRBD1. CDR1 and CDR2 from the germline V gene are DFQATT and SNEGSKA (reference sequence). V dropped 5 bases and J dropped 0; count of bases not matched to a gene: 6. The CDR3 runs 15 residues. CDR3 loop: CSASQGAYSNQPQHF. The CDR3 DNA sequence: TGCAGTGCTTCTCAGGGGGCGTATAGCAATCAGCCCCAGCATTTT.

This chain connects TRBV19 to TRBJ2-1; TRBD1 or TRBD2 may be the D gene (5 bases each). Trimming removed 3 bases from V and 6 bases from J, with 12 bases in between. The CDR3 is 14 residues long. The germline CDR1 and CDR2 sequences are LNHDA and SQIVND (reference sequence). CDR3 DNA: TGTGCCAGTAGTATGAGGGGAGTAATCAATGAGCAGTTCTTC. It encodes CASSMRGVINEQFF.

Only a few counts were recorded for this clonotype. The chain couples TRBV9 to TRBJ2-5; either TRBD1 or TRBD2 may fit D (6 bases each). The CDR3 is 19 residues long. Germline-derived CDR1 and CDR2 are SGDLS and YYNGEE. V dropped 4 bases and J dropped 0 bases, with 25 bases sitting between them. The CDR3 region is CASSPNSGAQPLYQETQYF. The CDR3 DNA follows: TGTGCCAGCAGCCCAAACTCGGGGGCGCAACCACTGTACCAAGAGACCCAGTACTTC.

This clonotype was counted only a few times. The chain joins TRBV6-5 to TRBJ1-2; maybe TRBD1 (5 bases). Germline CDR1 and CDR2: MNHEY and SVGAGI. With 5 bases removed from V and 5 bases from J, the gap between germline ends came to 9 bases. The CDR3 is 12 residues long. CDR3 bases: TGTGCCAGCAGTGCCCCAGGGTATGGCTACACCTTC. It codes for CASSAPGYGYTF.

The rearrangement joins TRBV6-1 to TRBJ2-7; 9 bases align to TRBD2. CDR1 and CDR2 from the germline V gene are MNHNS and SASEGT. This CDR3 spans 15 amino acids. The V and J ends lost 7 bases and 1 base, in that order; junction bases with no gene match: 8. The chain's CDR3 is CASNDGGRASYEQYF. The CDR3 DNA reads TGTGCCAGCAACGACGGCGGGAGGGCTTCCTACGAGCAGTACTTC.

This clonotype turned up a few times. The CDR3 here is CASSLEPGGEAFF. As DNA, the CDR3 is TGTGCCAGCAGCTTAGAACCAGGGGGCGAAGCTTTCTTT. The chain uses TRBV7-2 and TRBJ1-1, with 8 bases lining up with TRBD1. V shed 1 base, J shed 8 bases, and the junction held 3 bases outside the gene matches. The germline gives CDR1 SGHTA, CDR2 FQGNSA. This CDR3 is built from 13 residues.

This clonotype was seen ten or more times. CDR3 nucleotides: TGTGCCAGCAGCCCGTCAACCGGGACAGGGGGCTCACCCCTCCACTTT. Amino acid sequence: CASSPSTGTGGSPLHF. The chain employs TRBV7-2 and TRBJ1-6; TRBD1 aligns across 12 bases. Looked up from germline, CDR1 is SGHTA and CDR2 is FQGNSA. The trim removed 5 bases at V and 10 bases at J, leaving 9 bases unmatched. There are 16 residues in the CDR3.

In this sample, this clonotype turned up a few times. The gene calls are TRBV2 and TRBJ2-2; 7 nucleotides match TRBD1. V lost 6 bases to trimming and J lost 1 base; unmatched junction nucleotides: 5. CDR3 length: 15 amino acids. Per the germline V gene, CDR1 is SNHLY and CDR2 is FYNNEI. The CDR3 protein is CASRGTGVNTGELFF. For the CDR3, the DNA is TGTGCCAGCAGGGGCACAGGGGTGAACACCGGGGAGCTGTTTTTT.

This clonotype has a count of ten or more. The chain recombines TRBV2 with TRBJ2-3; no definite D call. The germline CDR1 and CDR2 sequences are SNHLY and FYNNEI. The CDR3 covers 12 residues. V was cut by 6 bases and J by 6 bases, with 10 bases left in between. The CDR3 protein is CASRADEDTQYF. The CDR3 nucleotides read TGTGCCAGCAGAGCAGACGAGGATACGCAGTATTTT. Based on the CDR3 plus reference TRBV2 and TRBJ2-3, the full variable domain is EPEVTQTPSHQVTQMGQEVILRCVPISNHLYFYWYRQILGQKVEFLVSFYNNEISEKSEIFDDQFSVERPDGSNFTLKIRSTKLEDSAMYFCASRADEDTQYFGPGTRLTVL.

This clonotype was seen a few times. The chain recombines TRBV7-9 with TRBJ2-4; a weak D match, TRBD1 (6 bases). The V end was cut by 2 bases, the J end by 8 bases, with 10 bases between. Per the germline V gene, CDR1 is SEHNR and CDR2 is FQNEAQ (reference sequence). CDR3 size: 13 residues. The CDR3: CASSLQGLDIQYF. The CDR3 nucleotides read TGTGCCAGCAGCTTACAGGGGTTGGACATTCAGTACTTC.

This chain links TRBV21-1 with TRBJ2-1; TRBD2 reflects the table's D call only, with no check against the DNA. TRBV21-1 corresponds to a pseudogene. The CDR3 totals 22 residues. The CDR3 region is CASSKKKGRVKREGRRCNEQFF. The CDR3 bases are TGTGCCAGCAGCAAAAAAAAGGGGCGAGTGAAGCGGGAGGGTCGTAGGTGCAATGAGCAGTTCTTC.

This clonotype has more than one count but fewer than ten. This chain joins TRBV12-3 or TRBV12-4 and TRBJ2-1; TRBD2 matches at 7 bases. V lost 3 bases, J lost 15 bases, and 5 bases stayed unmatched. This CDR3 spans 11 amino acids. CDR3 residues: CASSLGGTGFF. For the CDR3, the DNA is TGTGCCAGCAGTTTGGGGGGGACGGGGTTCTTC.

There are a few counts of this clonotype. CDR3 DNA: TGTGCCAGCAGTCCTAGCGAATTCCGCTACAATGAGCAGTTCTTC. Translated: CASSPSEFRYNEQFF. This rearrangement joins TRBV6-6 to TRBJ2-1; TRBD2 might be the D (6 bases). Germline CDR1 is MNHNY and CDR2 is SVGAGI (reference sequence). This CDR3 contains 15 residues. The ends were cut back, 5 bases at V and 3 bases at J, with 14 bases in the middle.

This sequence joins TRBV20-1 and TRBJ2-1, with D perhaps TRBD2 (7 bases). Germline CDR1 is DFQATT and CDR2 is SNEGSKA (reference sequence). CDR3 length equals 16 residues. V gave up 0 bases and J gave up 3 bases, with 15 bases separating them. The chain's CDR3 is CSARDPGASGYNEQFF. In DNA form, the CDR3 reads TGCAGTGCTAGAGATCCGGGGGCTAGCGGCTACAATGAGCAGTTCTTC.

This clonotype was observed many times. The rearrangement uses TRBV5-1 and TRBJ2-3; 8 bases fit TRBD2. Germline CDR1 SGHRS, CDR2 YFSETQ. Trimming removed 4 bases from V and 6 bases from J; junction bases left unmatched: 7. CDR3 length equals 14 residues. The CDR3 protein is CASSPSGSGDTQYF. The CDR3 DNA reads as TGCGCCAGCAGCCCAAGCGGGAGCGGGGATACGCAGTATTTT.